This TCR beta chain is from a study of blood T cell repertoires in COVID-19. CDR1 is SEHNR, CDR2 FQNEAQ, per germline (reference sequence). This CDR3 spans 16 amino acids. V dropped 6 bases and J dropped 3; count of bases not matched to a gene: 6. In the authors' methods: Using reference gene primer amplification, nucleated cell counts were estimated. Sequenced by immunoSEQ multiplex PCR; TCRdb stores in-frame clones only, minus some. V and J calls plus clone size are reproduced from that table; the DNA served to infer D and trimming. This table holds some 29,000 clones, 60% to 80% found once. The sequencing input was peripheral blood. The J gene is TRBJ2-1, the V gene TRBV7-9, with TRBD2 matching 12 bases. The sequence was obtained from a woman aged 70-85 years with acute or convalescent COVID-19. The CDR3 protein is CASRASGGAVYNEQFF. CDR3 DNA sequence: TGTGCCAGCAGGGCTAGCGGGGGGGCCGTCTACAATGAGCAGTTCTTC.